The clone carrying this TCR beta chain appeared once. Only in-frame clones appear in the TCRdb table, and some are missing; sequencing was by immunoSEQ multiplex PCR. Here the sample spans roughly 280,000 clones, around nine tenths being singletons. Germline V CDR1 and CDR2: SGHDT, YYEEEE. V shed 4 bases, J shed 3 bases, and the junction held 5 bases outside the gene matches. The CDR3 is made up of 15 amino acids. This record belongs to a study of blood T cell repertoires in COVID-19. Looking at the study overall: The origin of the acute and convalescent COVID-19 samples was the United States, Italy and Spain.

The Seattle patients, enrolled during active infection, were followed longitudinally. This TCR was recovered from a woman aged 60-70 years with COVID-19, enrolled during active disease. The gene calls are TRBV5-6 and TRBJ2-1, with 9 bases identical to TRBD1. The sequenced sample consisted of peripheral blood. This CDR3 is CASSIRDRVYNEQFF. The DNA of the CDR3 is TGTGCCAGCAGCATCCGGGACAGGGTCTACAATGAGCAGTTCTTC.